This TCR beta chain was captured by sequencing in a study of CD8+CD57+ T cells in acquired aplastic anemia. Study observations and caveats: In the patients, CD8+CD57+ cells came out less diverse than the total CD4+ and CD8+ pools.

As concerns this clonotype: The antigen is unknown.

The study profiled TCR beta VDJ and CDR3 using genomic DNA as template. TCRdb itself ran the reads through MiXCR, one entry per CDR3 protein. Of about 20,000 distinct CDR3 sequences in the sample, roughly 43% are singletons; the top ten hold around 87%. Before being chosen for sequencing, patients had shown CD8+CD57+ cell expansion by flow cytometry. Researchers report that bead enrichment of CD8+CD57+ cells delivered a mean 1.6 ug DNA. The sequenced sample consisted of CD8+CD57+ T cells sorted from PBMCs. The subset here: bead-enriched CD8+CD57+ effector memory T cells from SAA patients. This clonotype was obtained from a human donor with aplastic anemia.

CDR3 protein: CASSLAPGYEQYF. The CDR3 DNA sequence: TGTGCCAGCAGCTTAGCCCCGGGCTACGAGCAGTACTTC. The chain uses TRBV7-9 and TRBJ2-5; D call uncertain. Gene TRBJ2-7 matches the end of the DNA better, so the J call may be wrong. Germline-derived CDR1 and CDR2 are SEHNR and FQNEAQ (reference sequence). CDR3 size: 13 residues.